These 16 T cell receptor beta chains were sequenced from one sample in a study of cytomegalovirus exposure and HLA in healthy donors. PCR was performed using 60 Vbeta and 13 Jbeta primers. Using immunoSEQ multiplex PCR, the repertoire was profiled, and TCRdb retains in-frame clones only, with some absent. The sample has around 150,000 clones, 78% seen once. The source material was PBMCs. The receptors were gathered from a male donor in good health and CMV-seronegative.

V gene TRBV15 combines with J gene TRBJ1-2; D is unresolved. There are 12 residues in the CDR3. V was cut by 1 base and J by 8 bases, with 8 bases left in between. Germline assignment: CDR1 LNHNV and CDR2 YYDKDF (reference sequence). This chain's CDR3 is CATSRGTRGYTF. The CDR3 region has the DNA TGTGCCACCAGCAGAGGAACAAGAGGCTACACCTTC. Based on the CDR3 plus reference TRBV15 and TRBJ1-2, the full variable domain is DAMVIQNPRYQVTQFGKPVTLSCSQTLNHNVMYWYQQKSSQAPKLLFHYYDKDFNNEADTPDNFQSRRPNTSFCFLDIRSPGLGDTAMYLCATSRGTRGYTFGSGTRLTVV.

CDR3 sequence: CASSVGGLPRADTQYF. The CDR3 DNA sequence: TGTGCCAGCAGCGTAGGGGGACTCCCCCGCGCCGATACGCAGTATTTT. The chain is built from TRBV9 and TRBJ2-3; the D gene is possibly TRBD2 (6 bases). The CDR3 loop spans 16 amino acids. The V gene lost 0 bases and the J gene lost 6 bases, with 17 bases spanning the gap. The germline V gene encodes CDR1 SGDLS and CDR2 YYNGEE.

The chain couples TRBV5-1 to TRBJ1-1; TRBD1 matches at 8 bases. After removal of 4 bases from V and 0 bases from J, the junction contained 8 bases not matched to a gene. The CDR3 extends over 16 amino acids. Germline V gene sequence: CDR1 SGHRS, CDR2 YFSETQ. This CDR3 reads CASSLGTGVMNTEAFF. CDR3 nucleotide sequence: TGCGCCAGCAGCCTCGGGACAGGCGTTATGAACACTGAAGCTTTCTTT.

The chain joins TRBV5-1 to TRBJ2-3; D unresolved. Trimming stripped 0 bases from V and 2 bases from J, with 10 bases between. The germline V gene has CDR1 SGHRS and CDR2 YFSETQ. The CDR3 runs to 15 residues. This CDR3 reads CASSLVVRYTDTQYF. The CDR3, as DNA: TGCGCCAGCAGCTTGGTGGTCAGATACACAGATACGCAGTATTTT.

This chain joins TRBV6-1 and TRBJ1-3; D gene unclear. This CDR3 is 14 amino acids long. Germline CDR1 and CDR2: MNHNS and SASEGT. Trimming took 4 bases from V and 12 from J, leaving 19 bases between them. The CDR3 sequence: CASSADGDIRGIYF. The CDR3 DNA follows: TGTGCCAGCAGTGCGGACGGCGACATCCGGGGCATATATTTT.

The V gene is TRBV6-4, the J gene TRBJ2-1, with TRBD2 matching 13 bases. V shed 6 bases and J 5 bases; nucleotides not matched to a gene: 7. The CDR3 runs to 16 residues. Germline CDR1 MRHNA, CDR2 SNTAGT. The CDR3 DNA sequence: TGTGCCAGCAGAAGACTAGCGGGAGGCAGAAACAATGAGCAGTTCTTC. This gives the protein CASRRLAGGRNNEQFF.

This sequence joins TRBV30 and TRBJ1-4, with D maybe TRBD1 (5 bases). With 3 bases removed from V and 4 bases from J, the gap between germline ends came to 9 bases. This CDR3 is built from 13 residues. Germline V gene lookup returns CDR1 GTSNPN and CDR2 SVGIG (reference sequence). For the CDR3, the DNA is TGTGCCTGGAGGCGGGGACGTAATGAAAAACTGTTTTTT. It yields the protein CAWRRGRNEKLFF.

The V gene is TRBV10-3, the J gene TRBJ2-3; TRBD2 matches 7 bases. CDR1 and CDR2 (germline): ENHRY, SYGVKD. The V segment lost 3 bases and the J segment 0 bases; nucleotides outside the gene matches: 6. The CDR3 totals 16 residues. As DNA, the CDR3 is TGTGCCATCAGTGAAATCCTAGCGGCAAGCACAGATACGCAGTATTTT. It is translated as CAISEILAASTDTQYF.

The chain is built from TRBV19 and TRBJ2-5; possible D gene TRBD2, 6 bases. Germline CDR1 and CDR2: LNHDA and SQIVND (reference sequence). The CDR3 contains 15 residues. Trimming took 3 bases from V and 6 from J, leaving 17 bases between them. The CDR3 DNA is TGTGCCAGTAGTATCGGCGGGATGAAGAAGAAGACCCAGTACTTC. As protein: CASSIGGMKKKTQYF.

V and J are TRBV30 and TRBJ1-2; D not resolved. Germline CDR1 GTSNPN, CDR2 SVGIG (reference sequence). The V end was cut by 0 bases, the J end by 7 bases, with 6 bases between. The CDR3 has 11 amino acids. CDR3 in DNA: TGTGCCTGGAGTGTTTTCGGTGGCTACACCTTC. Translating it yields CAWSVFGGYTF.

This clone was counted a single time. The chain recombines TRBV7-3 with TRBJ2-7, with a possible D match to TRBD2 (5 bases). The V end was cut by 5 bases, the J end by 7 bases, with 21 bases between. The CDR3 loop spans 15 amino acids. Germline-derived CDR1 and CDR2 are SGHTA and FQGTGA. The CDR3 DNA reads TGTGCCAGCAGCATTGGACGGACTTCCCTTGGAGAGCAGTACTTC. Protein: CASSIGRTSLGEQYF.

The J gene is TRBJ2-1, the V gene TRBV5-1, with 10 bases identical to TRBD2. Trimming removed 0 bases from V and 4 bases from J; junction bases left unmatched: 4. The CDR3 runs 16 residues. CDR1 is SGHRS, CDR2 YFSETQ, per germline. CDR3 DNA sequence: TGCGCCAGCAGCTTGGGCCAGACTAGCGGGTACAATGAGCAGTTCTTC. Protein: CASSLGQTSGYNEQFF.

This clone came up a few times. The gene calls are TRBV4-2 and TRBJ1-1; tentative D call: TRBD1 (6 bases). The germline gives CDR1 LGHNA, CDR2 YNFKEQ. The CDR3 covers 14 residues. Trimming took 8 bases from V and 1 from J, leaving 14 bases between them. The CDR3 reads CASGGGTANTEAFF. The CDR3 DNA is TGTGCCAGCGGGGGGGGCACAGCGAACACTGAAGCTTTCTTT.

The count of this clone is one. The J gene is TRBJ2-5, the V gene TRBV9; 12 positions agree with TRBD2. The J segment lost 7 bases and the V segment lost 0 bases, leaving 7 bases of the junction unmatched. The CDR3 covers 16 residues. CDR1 SGDLS and CDR2 YYNGEE come from the germline V gene. This chain's CDR3 is CASSVEPSGGAGTQYF. As DNA, the CDR3 is TGTGCCAGCAGCGTAGAGCCTAGCGGGGGGGCCGGGACCCAGTACTTC.

V gene TRBV10-1 combines with J gene TRBJ2-3, with TRBD1 identical over 8 bases. Germline trimming cut 5 bases from V and 12 bases from J; bases unmatched to any gene: 10. CDR3 length: 13 residues. Germline V lookup: CDR1 WNHNN, CDR2 SYGVQD (reference sequence). The CDR3 DNA is TGCGCCAGCAGTATACGTACAGGGGGTGATCAGTATTTT. Translating it yields CASSIRTGGDQYF.

CDR3 protein: CASSYSVTGLFGAFF. DNA of the CDR3: TGTGCCAGCAGTTACTCTGTTACAGGGTTGTTTGGAGCTTTCTTT. The chain carries TRBV6-5 and TRBJ1-1; D perhaps matches TRBD1 (6 bases). The CDR3 has 15 amino acids. Trimming cost V 0 bases and J 10 bases, with 18 bases left between them. Germline CDR1 reads MNHEY; CDR2 reads SVGAGI.